This T cell receptor (beta chain) was retrieved from a study of blood T cell repertoires in COVID-19. Study-wide background: Italy, Spain and the United States were the sources of the convalescent and acute COVID-19 samples. PBMCs, B-cell-depleted T cells, or T cells were the source of the cDNA or gDNA that made up the material.

Clones were read by immunoSEQ multiplex PCR, and TCRdb kept only the in-frame ones, dropping some. The top ten hold around 2.9% of the sample, which has some 190,000 clones, 80% to 85% seen once. Cohort placement rested on clinical history that participants reported themselves. Exposed enrollees had met someone with a PCR-confirmed or clinician-diagnosed COVID-19 case at some point within the 2 weeks before study entry. The sample taken for sequencing was PBMCs or T cells enriched from blood (not recorded which). The sequence was obtained from a woman aged 25 to 39 who had been exposed to COVID-19.

The CDR3 loop is CASSFDSGNTEAFF. The DNA for the CDR3 is TGTGCCAGCAGCTTTGATTCGGGAAACACTGAAGCTTTCTTT. This rearrangement joins TRBV11-2 to TRBJ1-1, with D hard to call. The V end was cut by 3 bases, the J end by 2 bases, with 10 bases between. This CDR3 has 14 residues. The germline V gene has CDR1 SGHAT and CDR2 FQNNGV.